One sample yielded the 31 T cell receptor beta chains listed below, sequenced in a study of blood T cell repertoires in COVID-19. TCRdb's table, derived via immunoSEQ multiplex PCR, lists solely in-frame clones and lacks some. The table includes approximately 200,000 clones, 84% detected once. The sample comprised PBMCs or T cells enriched from blood (not recorded which). These receptors were obtained from a man aged 40-50 years who had recovered from COVID-19.

CDR3 nucleotides: TGCGCCAGCAGCTCCCGTCTTTCTACCTACGAGCAGTACTTC. As protein: CASSSRLSTYEQYF. The V gene is TRBV5-1, the J gene TRBJ2-7; no clear D gene. The V end lost 3 bases, the J end lost 2 bases, and 12 bases lay between the germline ends. The length of the CDR3 is 14 residues. Germline V gene data show CDR1 as SGHRS and CDR2 as YFSETQ.

V is TRBV30 and J is TRBJ1-5; TRBD1 might be the D (5 bases). The germline V and J ends were trimmed by 3 bases and 7 bases, with 13 bases remaining between them. Germline lookup yields CDR1 GTSNPN and CDR2 SVGIG (reference sequence). The CDR3 totals 13 residues. The CDR3 nucleotides are TGTGCCTGGAGCGGACAAGACGGGCAGCCCCAGCATTTT. This codes for CAWSGQDGQPQHF.

The chain combines TRBV30 with TRBJ1-2, with D hard to call. Germline lookup yields CDR1 GTSNPN and CDR2 SVGIG (reference sequence). CDR3 length: 11 residues. Trimming removed 2 bases from V and 5 bases from J, with 6 bases in between. Written as DNA, the CDR3 is TGTGCCTGGAGTAGCCGTTATGGCTACACCTTC. It is translated as CAWSSRYGYTF.

The chain couples TRBV6-5 to TRBJ2-2; 9 bases agree with TRBD1. The junction had 3 bases not matched to a gene; V was cut back by 6 bases and J by 4 bases. The CDR3 is 14 amino acids. The germline CDR1 and CDR2 sequences are MNHEY and SVGAGI. This chain's CDR3 is CASRPQGATGELFF. Here the CDR3 DNA reads TGTGCCAGCAGACCACAGGGGGCCACCGGGGAGCTGTTTTTT.

CDR3 nucleotides: TGTGCCAGCAGCTTAGCGGGCAGGCAGGGGGTCTTCAACATTCAGTACTTC. It is translated as CASSLAGRQGVFNIQYF. This chain links TRBV7-2 with TRBJ2-4, with 7 bases that match TRBD1. Germline values: CDR1 SGHTA, CDR2 FQGNSA. Germline trimming cut 0 bases from V and 7 bases from J; bases unmatched to any gene: 12. This CDR3 spans 17 amino acids. The whole variable domain, filled in from reference TRBV7-2 and TRBJ2-4, reads GAGVSQSPSNKVTEKGKDVELRCDPISGHTALYWYRQSLGQGLEFLIYFQGNSAPDKSGLPSDRFSAERTGGSVSTLTIQRTQQEDSAVYLCASSLAGRQGVFNIQYFGAGTRLSVL.

The J gene is TRBJ1-4, the V gene TRBV27; no firm D call. V was pared by 8 bases and J by 0 bases, with 7 bases between. CDR3 length: 13 amino acids. The germline gives CDR1 MNHEY, CDR2 SMNVEV (reference sequence). The CDR3 coding sequence is TGTGCCAGCGCGGGTCCAACTAATGAAAAACTGTTTTTT. Its translation: CASAGPTNEKLFF.

The chain has TRBV2 and TRBJ1-1, with D tentatively TRBD1 (5 bases). Germline loops: CDR1 SNHLY, CDR2 FYNNEI. Trimming removed 2 bases at V and 0 bases at J, with 7 bases between. The CDR3 totals 14 residues. CDR3 nucleotide sequence: TGTGCCAGCAGTGAACAGGGCGTGAACACTGAAGCTTTCTTT. It yields the protein CASSEQGVNTEAFF.

The chain couples TRBV6-1 to TRBJ2-5; 9 bases map to TRBD2. V shed 3 bases, J shed 5 bases, and the junction held 4 bases outside the gene matches. Germline loops: CDR1 MNHNS, CDR2 SASEGT. This CDR3 comprises 14 residues. CDR3 bases: TGTGCCAGCAGTGAGCGGGGGGGCCCGGAGACCCAGTACTTC. The encoded protein is CASSERGGPETQYF.

This chain joins TRBV5-1 and TRBJ2-3, with D possibly being TRBD2 (6 bases). Germline-derived CDR1 and CDR2 are SGHRS and YFSETQ. V was cut by 4 bases and J by 3 bases, with 18 bases left in between. The CDR3 consists of 16 residues. CDR3 in amino acids: CASSTMGSGVTDTQYF. For the CDR3, the DNA is TGCGCCAGCAGCACAATGGGGTCGGGGGTGACAGATACGCAGTATTTT.

V and J are TRBV30 and TRBJ2-7; TRBD2 matches 11 bases. The CDR3 is 15 amino acids. The V gene's germline CDR1 is GTSNPN and CDR2 SVGIG (reference sequence). Trimming took 3 bases from V and 4 from J; bases not matched to a gene: 8. The CDR3 sequence is CAWRPLAGGRYEQYF. CDR3 sequence (DNA): TGTGCCTGGAGGCCCTTAGCGGGGGGGCGATACGAGCAGTACTTC.

The rearrangement joins TRBV2 to TRBJ2-7; possibly TRBD1 for D (6 bases). Germline assignment: CDR1 SNHLY and CDR2 FYNNEI. The CDR3 has 14 residues. V lost 3 bases to trimming and J lost 5 bases, with 14 bases between them. The CDR3 DNA reads TGTGCCAGCAGTGAGCCCAGGGGTTTACACGAGCAGTACTTC. This translates into CASSEPRGLHEQYF.

The rearrangement uses TRBV4-3 and TRBJ1-5; unclear D gene. With 5 bases removed from V and 1 base from J, the gap between germline ends came to 9 bases. Germline V gene lookup returns CDR1 LGHNA and CDR2 YSLEER. This CDR3 is 14 amino acids long. In DNA form, the CDR3 reads TGCGCCAGCAGCAACTCGTTCAGCAATCAGCCCCAGCATTTT. This encodes CASSNSFSNQPQHF.

The V gene is TRBV28, the J gene TRBJ1-4; TRBD1 matches at 8 bases. The junction had 8 bases not matched to a gene; V was cut back by 6 bases and J by 5 bases. This CDR3 contains 15 residues. Per germline, CDR1 MDHEN and CDR2 SYDVKM. CDR3 nucleotide sequence: TGTGCCAGCAGCGCCCCCCGGACAGGGAATGAAAAACTGTTTTTT. It translates to CASSAPRTGNEKLFF.

The genes are TRBV3-1 (or the pseudogene TRBV3-2) and TRBJ2-2; D perhaps matches TRBD1 (6 bases). V lost 1 base, J lost 5 bases, and 11 bases lay in between. The CDR3 sequence is 15 residues long. CDR1 is LGHDT, CDR2 YNNKEL, per germline (reference sequence). CDR3 sequence: CASSQGQVATGELFF. Here the CDR3 DNA reads TGTGCCAGCAGCCAAGGACAGGTTGCGACCGGGGAGCTGTTTTTT.

V and J are TRBV19 and TRBJ1-1; a possible D gene is TRBD1 (5 bases). CDR1 and CDR2 from the germline V gene are LNHDA and SQIVND (reference sequence). V was shortened by 1 base and J by 4 bases, with 10 bases between the two germline ends. The CDR3 spans 14 residues. This CDR3 reads CASSIGGGGTEAFF. CDR3 coding DNA: TGTGCCAGTAGTATAGGAGGCGGGGGCACTGAAGCTTTCTTT. The full variable domain, in which reference TRBV19 and TRBJ1-1 provide the parts outside the CDR3, is DGGITQSPKYLFRKEGQNVTLSCEQNLNHDAMYWYRQDPGQGLRLIYYSQIVNDFQKGDIAEGYSVSREKKESFPLTVTSAQKNPTAFYLCASSIGGGGTEAFFGQGTRLTVV.

The V gene is TRBV5-4, the J gene TRBJ2-3, with D maybe TRBD2 (6 bases). The CDR3 is 13 residues long. Trimming stripped 4 bases from V and 5 bases from J, with 11 bases between. The germline V gene encodes CDR1 SGHNT and CDR2 YYREEE (reference sequence). The CDR3 coding sequence is TGTGCCAGCAGCCGGAGGGATCGAGATACGCAGTATTTT. Its translation is CASSRRDRDTQYF.

The gene calls are TRBV3-1 (or the pseudogene TRBV3-2) and TRBJ2-6; D unresolved. Germline V gene sequence: CDR1 LGHDT, CDR2 YNNKEL (reference sequence). The CDR3 loop spans 13 amino acids. Trimming left V 3 bases short and J 4 bases short, with 4 bases between. CDR3 coding DNA: TGTGCCAGCAGCCAGGCCGGGGCCAACGTCCTGACTTTC. Translation: CASSQAGANVLTF.

This chain links TRBV6-5 with TRBJ1-2; possible D gene TRBD1, 6 bases. The CDR3 runs 14 residues. CDR1 MNHEY and CDR2 SVGAGI come from the germline V gene. Trimming left V 7 bases short and J 4 bases short, with 16 bases between. This CDR3 is CASTPGVVSYGYTF. CDR3 in DNA: TGTGCCAGCACACCAGGGGTAGTTAGCTATGGCTACACCTTC.

This chain connects TRBV3-1 (or the pseudogene TRBV3-2) to TRBJ2-5, with 10 positions matching TRBD2. Trimming removed 2 bases from V and 4 bases from J; junction bases left unmatched: 4. Germline V gives CDR1 LGHDT, CDR2 YNNKEL (reference sequence). The CDR3 runs 15 residues. CDR3 DNA: TGTGCCAGCAGCCAACGCAGCGGGGGGGTAGAGACCCAGTACTTC. Its protein product is CASSQRSGGVETQYF.

This sequence joins TRBV13 and TRBJ2-3; D is perhaps TRBD1 (6 bases). The CDR3 has 17 amino acids. Trimming removed 5 bases from V and 1 base from J, with 19 bases in between. Germline V gene lookup returns CDR1 PRHDT and CDR2 FYEKMQ (reference sequence). In DNA, the CDR3 is TGTGCCAGCAGCCCCACCGGCGAAAAGGGGGGCACAGATACGCAGTATTTT. Translation: CASSPTGEKGGTDTQYF. The full variable domain, in which reference TRBV13 and TRBJ2-3 provide the parts outside the CDR3, is AAGVIQSPRHLIKEKRETATLKCYPIPRHDTVYWYQQGPGQDPQFLISFYEKMQSDKGSIPDRFSAQQFSDYHSELNMSSLELGDSALYFCASSPTGEKGGTDTQYFGPGTRLTVL.

This clone was counted a single time. The rearrangement links TRBV5-6 to TRBJ2-7, with D perhaps TRBD2 (5 bases). Trimming shortened V by 3 bases and J by 2 bases, and 15 bases separated the two germline ends. The germline CDR1 and CDR2 sequences are SGHDT and YYEEEE. CDR3 length: 15 residues. CDR3 amino acids: CASSSRLQRPYEQYF. The CDR3, as DNA: TGTGCCAGCAGCTCCCGACTCCAGCGGCCCTACGAGCAGTACTTC.

This clone was seen only a few times. This rearrangement joins TRBV5-4 to TRBJ1-6; TRBD1 matches 7 bases. The V gene end was trimmed by 4 bases and the J gene end by 4 bases; junction bases not matched to a gene: 5. This CDR3 region has 15 residues. Per the germline V gene, CDR1 is SGHNT and CDR2 is YYREEE (reference sequence). The CDR3 reads CASSRGTAYNSPLHF. In DNA form, the CDR3 reads TGTGCCAGCAGCCGTGGGACAGCTTATAATTCACCCCTCCACTTT.

This chain joins TRBV19 and TRBJ2-3; 8 bases line up with TRBD2. Per the germline V gene, CDR1 is LNHDA and CDR2 is SQIVND (reference sequence). With 5 bases clipped from V and 1 base from J, the junction kept 5 bases outside the gene matches. This CDR3 spans 15 amino acids. The CDR3: CASSVPGGRTDTQYF. The DNA for the CDR3 is TGTGCCAGTAGTGTACCGGGGGGGCGCACAGATACGCAGTATTTT.

This clone was counted a few times. V is TRBV30 and J is TRBJ1-1, with 8 positions matching TRBD1. The CDR3 extends over 15 amino acids. Per the germline V gene, CDR1 is GTSNPN and CDR2 is SVGIG (reference sequence). V lost 2 bases and J lost 2; bases outside the gene matches: 7. CDR3 in amino acids: CAWSTHTGGNTEAFF. In nucleotides, the CDR3 is TGTGCCTGGAGTACCCACACAGGGGGAAACACTGAAGCTTTCTTT.

The gene calls are TRBV10-3 and TRBJ1-1; possible D gene TRBD1, 5 bases. V lost 4 bases and J 7 bases, leaving 13 bases between the germline ends. Germline CDR1 and CDR2: ENHRY and SYGVKD. The CDR3 has 13 residues. CDR3 sequence: CAISGGGSFEAFF. Here the CDR3 DNA reads TGTGCCATCAGTGGTGGGGGGAGCTTTGAAGCTTTCTTT.

The chain links TRBV2 to TRBJ2-5; possible D gene TRBD1, 6 bases. The V gene lost 5 bases and the J gene lost 1 base, with 14 bases spanning the gap. The CDR3 extends over 15 amino acids. The V gene's germline CDR1 is SNHLY and CDR2 FYNNEI. CDR3 sequence: CASSNQGLVQETQYF. CDR3 nucleotide sequence: TGTGCCAGCAGTAATCAGGGGTTAGTCCAAGAGACCCAGTACTTC.

The chain joins TRBV9 to TRBJ2-3; D ambiguous. There are 14 residues in the CDR3. The V end lost 4 bases, the J end lost 6 bases, and 15 bases lay between the germline ends. From germline, CDR1 is SGDLS and CDR2 YYNGEE. The CDR3 loop is CASSRRRRDDTQYF. CDR3 DNA: TGTGCCAGCAGCCGACGGCGGCGCGACGATACGCAGTATTTT.

The V and J genes are TRBV28 and TRBJ1-1; D uncertain. The CDR3 has 13 amino acids. Trimming cost V 4 bases and J 4 bases, with 10 bases left between them. The germline V gene encodes CDR1 MDHEN and CDR2 SYDVKM. Written as DNA, the CDR3 is TGTGCCAGCAGTTCCGGACTGATCACTGAAGCTTTCTTT. It translates to CASSSGLITEAFF.

This chain links TRBV19 with TRBJ1-1, with D perhaps matching TRBD1 (6 bases). Germline V gene data show CDR1 as LNHDA and CDR2 as SQIVND (reference sequence). V was trimmed by 3 bases and J by 4 bases, leaving 21 bases between them. CDR3 length: 17 amino acids. CDR3: CASSITPNRARSTEAFF. The CDR3, as DNA: TGTGCCAGTAGTATTACCCCAAACAGGGCTCGCAGCACTGAAGCTTTCTTT.

This chain joins TRBV14 and TRBJ2-6; D is perhaps TRBD1 (5 bases). This CDR3 spans 15 amino acids. The germline V and J ends were trimmed by 4 bases and 5 bases, with 12 bases remaining between them. The V gene's germline CDR1 is SGHDN and CDR2 FVKESK. The CDR3 sequence is CASSPIRARANVLTF. The CDR3 DNA reads as TGTGCCAGCAGCCCCATCAGGGCGCGGGCCAACGTCCTGACTTTC.

This clone was recorded once. The V call is TRBV10-3, the J call TRBJ2-1; 7 bases are shared with TRBD2. V trimming: 2 bases; J trimming: 8 bases; junction bases outside the gene matches: 6. The CDR3 loop spans 14 amino acids. CDR1 ENHRY and CDR2 SYGVKD come from the germline V gene. The DNA of the CDR3 is TGTGCCATCAGTGAGGGGGGGGGTAAGGATGAGCAGTTCTTC. Protein sequence: CAISEGGGKDEQFF.